The TCR beta chain described here comes from a study of OX40 agonist ivuxolimab in advanced cancers. The CDR3 has 18 residues. Germline CDR1 and CDR2: LGHNA and YSLEER. The V and J ends lost 0 bases and 8 bases, in that order; junction bases with no gene match: 15. Sequenced by immunoSEQ multiplex PCR; TCRdb stores in-frame clones only, minus some. The table shows roughly 88,000 clones, with over 75% occurring only once. The TCR originated in an adult with an advanced solid tumor such as melanoma, head and neck, liver or kidney cancer. The chain combines TRBV4-3 with TRBJ2-1; 8 positions agree with TRBD2. The starting material was CD4+ or CD8+ T cells sorted from blood, obtained in a trial of the OX40 agonist ivuxolimab. CDR3 loop: CASSQEGRNDGRVDEQFF. In DNA form, the CDR3 reads TGCGCCAGCAGCCAAGAAGGAAGGAACGACGGGAGGGTCGATGAGCAGTTCTTC.